The T cell receptor beta chain described here comes from a study of T cells in Graves' hyperthyroidism and ophthalmopathy. Study-wide points: From stable hyperthyroidism, ophthalmopathy was set apart by a 13 V-J model. Within blood appeared most thyroid clonotypes that had expanded above 0.001.

The CDR3 spans 16 residues. Germline lookup yields CDR1 SGHRS and CDR2 YFSETQ. The ends were cut back, 6 bases at V and 7 bases at J, with 22 bases in the middle. This clonotype was counted only a few times. Its antigen is currently unknown. The source material, RNA transcripts, was used to amplify TCR beta CDR3 regions. The TCR CDR3 first-round RT-PCR relied on the HTBI primer set. TCRdb itself ran the multiplex PCR reads through MiXCR, one entry per CDR3 protein. The sample has hundreds of thousands of distinct CDR3 sequences; 19% are singletons. Stable hyperthyroidism: no ophthalmopathy progression over 18 months of follow-up. On the basis of clinical symptoms, serum thyroxine and TRAb, thyroid ultrasound and orbital computed tomography, diagnoses were made.

The gene calls are TRBV5-1 and TRBJ2-2, with D possibly being TRBD1 (5 bases). Source material: blood. This sequence was found in a woman younger than 30 with Graves' hyperthyroidism. The CDR3 DNA sequence: TGCGCCAGCAACCCTTTGGACAACCTGGGTCTCGGGGAGCTGTTTTTT. It encodes CASNPLDNLGLGELFF.